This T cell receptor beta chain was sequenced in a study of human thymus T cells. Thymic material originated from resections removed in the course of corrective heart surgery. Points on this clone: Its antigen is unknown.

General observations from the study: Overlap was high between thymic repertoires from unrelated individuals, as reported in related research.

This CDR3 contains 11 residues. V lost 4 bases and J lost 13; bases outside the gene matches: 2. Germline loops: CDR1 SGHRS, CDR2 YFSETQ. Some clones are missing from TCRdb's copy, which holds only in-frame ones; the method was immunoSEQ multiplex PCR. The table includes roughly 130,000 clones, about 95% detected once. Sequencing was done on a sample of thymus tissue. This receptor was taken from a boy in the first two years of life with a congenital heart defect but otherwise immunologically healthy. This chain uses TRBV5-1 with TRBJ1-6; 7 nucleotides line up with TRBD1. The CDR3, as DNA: TGCGCCAGCAGCCCAGGGGGGCCCCTCCACTTT. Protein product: CASSPGGPLHF. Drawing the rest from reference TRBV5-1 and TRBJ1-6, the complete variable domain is KAGVTQTPRYLIKTRGQQVTLSCSPISGHRSVSWYQQTPGQGLQFLFEYFSETQRNKGNFPGRFSGRQFSNSRSEMNVSTLELGDSALYLCASSPGGPLHFGNGTRLTVT.